The next 5 T cell receptor beta chains were all read from a single sample in a study of blood T cell repertoires in COVID-19. Measured with immunoSEQ multiplex PCR; TCRdb has only the in-frame clones, and not every one. The table records some 150,000 clones, 75% to 90% of them present only once. The sample was peripheral blood. These receptors were obtained from a woman aged 40-49 years with acute or convalescent COVID-19.

The chain links TRBV5-6 to TRBJ2-7; D is possibly TRBD1 (6 bases). Per germline, CDR1 SGHDT and CDR2 YYEEEE. V shed 2 bases and J shed 6 bases, with 18 bases lying between them. This CDR3 spans 15 amino acids. DNA for the CDR3: TGTGCCAGCAGCTTTGGACTCAGGGGAAGAGGCGAGCAGTACTTC. This sequence encodes CASSFGLRGRGEQYF. Combining the CDR3 with reference TRBV5-6 and TRBJ2-7 gives the whole variable domain DAGVTQSPTHLIKTRGQQVTLRCSPKSGHDTVSWYQQALGQGPQFIFQYYEEEERQRGNFPDRFSGHQFPNYSSELNVNALLLGDSALYLCASSFGLRGRGEQYFGPGTRLTVT.

J is TRBJ2-7 and V is TRBV4-1; TRBD2 matches 14 bases. The V and J ends lost 4 bases and 4 bases, in that order; junction bases with no gene match: 9. Germline CDR1 is MGHRA and CDR2 is YSYEKL. The CDR3 contains 17 residues. The CDR3 DNA sequence: TGCGCCAGCAGCCTAATTACGACTAGCGGGGGGGAATACGAGCAGTACTTC. Translating it yields CASSLITTSGGEYEQYF.

This clone was observed a single time. The rearrangement links TRBV10-3 to TRBJ1-5, with 7 bases that match TRBD1. V shed 10 bases, J shed 1 base, and the junction held 4 bases outside the gene matches. The germline V gene has CDR1 ENHRY and CDR2 SYGVKD. The CDR3 loop spans 13 amino acids. The CDR3 DNA reads TGTGCCACTCGACAGGGAAGCAATCAGCCCCAGCATTTT. This translates into CATRQGSNQPQHF.

This chain joins TRBV5-1 and TRBJ2-1; the D is unclear. V was shortened by 2 bases and J by 0 bases, with 12 bases between the two germline ends. Germline loops: CDR1 SGHRS, CDR2 YFSETQ. CDR3 size: 16 residues. CDR3 sequence (DNA): TGCGCCAGCAGCTTAGTGGTCGCGAGCTCCTACAATGAGCAGTTCTTC. Its protein product is CASSLVVASSYNEQFF.

This clone has only one observation. The chain uses TRBV6-5 and TRBJ2-3, with 14 bases that match TRBD2. The trim removed 4 bases at V and 7 bases at J, leaving 7 bases unmatched. The CDR3 runs 16 residues. The germline gives CDR1 MNHEY, CDR2 SVGAGI. The CDR3 bases are TGTGCCAGCAGTTTGACTAGCGGGAGGGCCGGGTATACGCAGTATTTT. Translation gives CASSLTSGRAGYTQYF.